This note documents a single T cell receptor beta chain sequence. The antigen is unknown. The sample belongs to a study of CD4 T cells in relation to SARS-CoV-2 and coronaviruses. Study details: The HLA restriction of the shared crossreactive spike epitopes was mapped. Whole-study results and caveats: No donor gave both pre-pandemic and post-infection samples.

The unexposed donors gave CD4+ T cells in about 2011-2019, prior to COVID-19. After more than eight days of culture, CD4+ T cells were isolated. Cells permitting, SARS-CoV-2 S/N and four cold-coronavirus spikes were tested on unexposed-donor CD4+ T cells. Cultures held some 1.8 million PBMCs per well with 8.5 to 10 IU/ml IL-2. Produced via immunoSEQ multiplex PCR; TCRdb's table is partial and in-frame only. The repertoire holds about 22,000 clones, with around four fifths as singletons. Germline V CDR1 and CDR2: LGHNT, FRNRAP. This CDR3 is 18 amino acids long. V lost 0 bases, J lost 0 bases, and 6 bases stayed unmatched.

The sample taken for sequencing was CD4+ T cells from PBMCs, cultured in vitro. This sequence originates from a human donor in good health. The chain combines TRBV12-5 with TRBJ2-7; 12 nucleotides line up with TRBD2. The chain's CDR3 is CASGLVTSGGPSSYEQYF. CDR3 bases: TGTGCTAGTGGTTTGGTGACTAGCGGGGGACCTAGCTCCTACGAGCAGTACTTC.